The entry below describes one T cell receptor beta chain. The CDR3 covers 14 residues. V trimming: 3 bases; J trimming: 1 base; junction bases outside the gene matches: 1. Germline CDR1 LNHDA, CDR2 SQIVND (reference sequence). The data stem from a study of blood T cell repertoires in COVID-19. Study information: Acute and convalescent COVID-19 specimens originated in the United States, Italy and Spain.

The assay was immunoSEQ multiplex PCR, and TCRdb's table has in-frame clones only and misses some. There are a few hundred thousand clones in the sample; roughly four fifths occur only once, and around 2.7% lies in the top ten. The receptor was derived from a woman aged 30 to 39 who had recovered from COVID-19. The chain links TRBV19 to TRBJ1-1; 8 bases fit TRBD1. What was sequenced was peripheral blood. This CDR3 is CASSMGQANTEAFF. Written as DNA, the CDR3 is TGTGCCAGTAGTATGGGACAGGCGAACACTGAAGCTTTCTTT.